A selection of T cell receptor beta chains follows, all from one sample in a study of metastatic and nonmetastatic thyroid tumors. TCRdb reprocessed the PCR reads via MiXCR. The sample holds 11,000 or so clones, 38% seen once. Specimen: tumor tissue. Source of these receptors: a female donor with papillary thyroid cancer or a benign thyroid nodule (not recorded which). Some clones in this sample may be carry-over from other donors' samples. CDR3s include the opening cysteine and the closing phenylalanine or tryptophan. D genes are given only for firm matches. Some rows have no size entry. The others give once, few or many, or a class for an expanded clone.

j_call: TRBJ2-5
d_call: TRBD2
v_call: TRBV20-1
clone_size: many
cdr3_nt: TGCAGTGCTTCCCGGCGGGAGGCGTTAGAGACCCAGTACTTC
cdr3_aa: CSASRREALETQYF

j_call: TRBJ2-2
d_call: .
v_call: TRBV20-1
clone_size: .
cdr3_nt: TGCAGTGCTAGGCCTAAAGAGGAGCTGTTTTTT
cdr3_aa: CSARPKEELFF

j_call: TRBJ2-7
d_call: .
v_call: TRBV12-3/TRBV12-4
clone_size: .
cdr3_nt: TGTGCCAGCAGCTTCAACAGGATCGCCGAGCAGTACTTC
cdr3_aa: CASSFNRIAEQYF

j_call: TRBJ2-1
d_call: TRBD2
v_call: TRBV6-9
clone_size: .
cdr3_nt: TGCGCCAGCAGTACTAGCGGGAGGGTCGATGAGCAGTTCTTC
cdr3_aa: CASSTSGRVDEQFF

j_call: TRBJ1-6
d_call: .
v_call: TRBV6-1
clone_size: .
cdr3_nt: TGTGCCAGCGGGCAGGGGAATTCACCCCTCCACTTT
cdr3_aa: CASGQGNSPLHF

j_call: TRBJ2-2
d_call: .
v_call: TRBV11-2
clone_size: .
cdr3_nt: TGTGCCAGCAGCTCTCGGTTAGGCGGGGAGGGGGAGCTGTTTTTT
cdr3_aa: CASSSRLGGEGELFF

j_call: TRBJ2-2
d_call: .
v_call: TRBV6-1
clone_size: .
cdr3_nt: TGTGCCAGCAGTGAAGCAAGGGCTGCCGGGGAGCTGTTTTTT
cdr3_aa: CASSEARAAGELFF

j_call: TRBJ2-2
d_call: TRBD1
v_call: TRBV6-4
clone_size: few
cdr3_nt: TGTGCCAGCAGTGACTCGACAGGGGCAATTGTCGGGGAGCTGTTTTTT
cdr3_aa: CASSDSTGAIVGELFF

j_call: TRBJ2-3
d_call: .
v_call: TRBV5-1
clone_size: .
cdr3_nt: TGCGCCAGCAGCTTGCGGGGACGGGACACAGATACGCAGTATTTT
cdr3_aa: CASSLRGRDTDTQYF

j_call: TRBJ2-2
d_call: TRBD2
v_call: TRBV5-1
clone_size: few
cdr3_nt: TGCGCCAGCAGCCTTACTAGCGGAGAAACCGGGGAGCTGTTTTTT
cdr3_aa: CASSLTSGETGELFF

j_call: TRBJ1-5
d_call: .
v_call: TRBV5-1
clone_size: .
cdr3_nt: TGCGCCAGCAGCCAGGGGCCCCTTCAGCCCCAGCATTTT
cdr3_aa: CASSQGPLQPQHF

j_call: TRBJ2-6
d_call: .
v_call: TRBV29-1
clone_size: many
cdr3_nt: TGCAGCGTCCCCGGGGAGGTCCGCTCTGGGGCCAACGTCCTGACTTTC
cdr3_aa: CSVPGEVRSGANVLTF

j_call: TRBJ2-5
d_call: .
v_call: TRBV6-1
clone_size: few
cdr3_nt: TGTGCCAGCAGTGAAGCGTCAGGGAAAATCGAGACCCAGTACTTC
cdr3_aa: CASSEASGKIETQYF

j_call: TRBJ2-5
d_call: TRBD2
v_call: TRBV20-1
clone_size: .
cdr3_nt: TGCAGTGCTAGGACTAGCGGGATAGAGACCCAGTACTTC
cdr3_aa: CSARTSGIETQYF

j_call: TRBJ2-5
d_call: .
v_call: TRBV19
clone_size: few
cdr3_nt: TGTGCCAGTGTGGGTTCAGCCCAAGAGACCCAGTACTTC
cdr3_aa: CASVGSAQETQYF

j_call: TRBJ2-1
d_call: .
v_call: TRBV2
clone_size: few
cdr3_nt: TGTGCCAGCAGTGAATGGCCTGGACTTTACAATGAGCAGTTCTTC
cdr3_aa: CASSEWPGLYNEQFF

j_call: TRBJ1-2
d_call: .
v_call: TRBV6-2/TRBV6-3
clone_size: .
cdr3_nt: TGTGCCAGCAGCGACGCGGGCGATGGGTATGGCTACACCTTC
cdr3_aa: CASSDAGDGYGYTF

j_call: TRBJ2-7
d_call: .
v_call: TRBV30
clone_size: .
cdr3_nt: TGTGCCTGGAGTATTCGGATGAGCTACGAGCAGTACTTC
cdr3_aa: CAWSIRMSYEQYF

j_call: TRBJ1-6
d_call: .
v_call: TRBV6-1
clone_size: few
cdr3_nt: TGTGCCAGCAGCCCGGACAGTGCTTCACCCCTCCACTTT
cdr3_aa: CASSPDSASPLHF

j_call: TRBJ2-7
d_call: .
v_call: TRBV6-2/TRBV6-3
clone_size: .
cdr3_nt: TGTGCCAGCAGTTCAGGTGTGGACACCACCTACGAGCAGTACTTC
cdr3_aa: CASSSGVDTTYEQYF

j_call: TRBJ1-3
d_call: TRBD1
v_call: TRBV30
clone_size: .
cdr3_nt: TGTGCCTGGGCGACAGGGGCCGGAAACACCATATATTTT
cdr3_aa: CAWATGAGNTIYF

j_call: TRBJ2-5
d_call: TRBD1
v_call: TRBV7-9
clone_size: .
cdr3_nt: TGTGCCAGCAGCTTAGCCCGCGGGACAGGTGAGGAGACCCAGTACTTC
cdr3_aa: CASSLARGTGEETQYF

j_call: TRBJ2-7
d_call: .
v_call: TRBV30
clone_size: .
cdr3_nt: TGTGCCTGGAGGGGTCGAAACCTGGGGAAAGACGAGCAGTACTTC
cdr3_aa: CAWRGRNLGKDEQYF

j_call: TRBJ2-1
d_call: .
v_call: TRBV5-1
clone_size: .
cdr3_nt: TGCGCCAGCGGCGAATATGAGCAGTTCTTC
cdr3_aa: CASGEYEQFF

j_call: TRBJ2-1
d_call: .
v_call: TRBV24-1
clone_size: few
cdr3_nt: TGTGCCACCAGCTTAGGGGGGAGGTACAATGAGCAGTTCTTC
cdr3_aa: CATSLGGRYNEQFF

j_call: TRBJ2-7
d_call: TRBD1
v_call: TRBV12-5
clone_size: .
cdr3_nt: TGTGCTAGTGGTTTGCAGGGGGTCTCCTACGAGCAGTACTTC
cdr3_aa: CASGLQGVSYEQYF

j_call: TRBJ2-7
d_call: TRBD2
v_call: TRBV6-1
clone_size: .
cdr3_nt: TGTGCCAGCAGTGATCTAGCGGAGCCCTACGAGCAGTACTTC
cdr3_aa: CASSDLAEPYEQYF

j_call: TRBJ2-3
d_call: .
v_call: TRBV5-1
clone_size: .
cdr3_nt: TGCGCCAGCAGCTTGGGGACAGCTGGAGATACGCAGTATTTT
cdr3_aa: CASSLGTAGDTQYF

j_call: TRBJ2-1
d_call: .
v_call: TRBV27
clone_size: few
cdr3_nt: TGTGCCAGCAGTTCGGGTGCGGGGCTCTTGTCCTACAATGAGCAGTTCTTC
cdr3_aa: CASSSGAGLLSYNEQFF

j_call: TRBJ2-4
d_call: .
v_call: TRBV25-1
clone_size: few
cdr3_nt: TGTGCCAGCAGTGACTCTGCCGGGTCCCTTGGCTTC
cdr3_aa: CASSDSAGSLGF

j_call: TRBJ2-2
d_call: .
v_call: TRBV19
clone_size: once
cdr3_nt: TGTGCCAGTAGTCCTCCCTTTTATAGCGAACCGAACACCGGGGAGCTGTTTTTT
cdr3_aa: CASSPPFYSEPNTGELFF

j_call: TRBJ2-7
d_call: .
v_call: TRBV20-1
clone_size: .
cdr3_nt: TGCAGTGCTAACAGGGACTCCTACAAGCAGTACTTC
cdr3_aa: CSANRDSYKQYF

j_call: TRBJ2-1
d_call: .
v_call: TRBV4-2
clone_size: .
cdr3_nt: TGTGCCAGCAGCCGAGACTCGGGTGCCAATGAGCAGTTCTTC
cdr3_aa: CASSRDSGANEQFF

j_call: TRBJ1-5
d_call: TRBD1
v_call: TRBV6-5
clone_size: large
cdr3_nt: TGTGCCAGCAGTTACGGGACAGCCAGCAATCAGCCCCAGCATTTT
cdr3_aa: CASSYGTASNQPQHF

j_call: TRBJ2-7
d_call: TRBD2
v_call: TRBV20-1
clone_size: .
cdr3_nt: TGCAGTGCTCCCGCCGGGACTAACCACGAGCAGTACTTC
cdr3_aa: CSAPAGTNHEQYF

j_call: TRBJ2-3
d_call: TRBD2
v_call: TRBV19
clone_size: large
cdr3_nt: TGTGCCACCAAGCGGGACTCGAATACGCAGTATTTT
cdr3_aa: CATKRDSNTQYF

j_call: TRBJ2-2
d_call: .
v_call: TRBV19
clone_size: .
cdr3_nt: TGTGCCAGTATGGCAGGCCTAGGGATCGGGGAGCTGTTTTTT
cdr3_aa: CASMAGLGIGELFF

j_call: TRBJ1-6
d_call: .
v_call: TRBV6-1
clone_size: large
cdr3_nt: TGTGCCAGCAGTTCCTTTTCGAGAAATTCACCCCTCCACTTT
cdr3_aa: CASSSFSRNSPLHF

j_call: TRBJ2-1
d_call: TRBD2
v_call: TRBV24-1
clone_size: .
cdr3_nt: TGTGCCACCAGTGATAATGGACTAGCGGGAGTTGAGCAGTTCTTC
cdr3_aa: CATSDNGLAGVEQFF

j_call: TRBJ2-7
d_call: TRBD1
v_call: TRBV27
clone_size: .
cdr3_nt: TGTGCCAGCAGTTTGGGGGACAGGGGCCTCTCCTACGAGCAGTACTTC
cdr3_aa: CASSLGDRGLSYEQYF

j_call: TRBJ2-3
d_call: .
v_call: TRBV11-2
clone_size: few
cdr3_nt: TGTGCCAGCAGCTCGATAACTAGCACAGATACGCAGTATTTT
cdr3_aa: CASSSITSTDTQYF

j_call: TRBJ2-7
d_call: TRBD1
v_call: TRBV6-2/TRBV6-3
clone_size: hyperexpanded
cdr3_nt: TGTGCCAGCAGTTACTCGAAAGCTTCACAGGGGGGCTACGAGCAGTACTTC
cdr3_aa: CASSYSKASQGGYEQYF

j_call: TRBJ1-5
d_call: TRBD1
v_call: TRBV13
clone_size: few
cdr3_nt: TGTGCCAGCAGCTTAGGGGGACAGGGGAATCAGCCCCAGCATTTT
cdr3_aa: CASSLGGQGNQPQHF

j_call: TRBJ2-7
d_call: .
v_call: TRBV20-1
clone_size: .
cdr3_nt: TGCAGTGCTAGACCCCGGGGCAGCTATAGCGAGCAGTACTTC
cdr3_aa: CSARPRGSYSEQYF

j_call: TRBJ2-3
d_call: TRBD2
v_call: TRBV5-1
clone_size: .
cdr3_nt: TGCGCCAGCAGCTGGAGCGGGGGAGGCACAGATACGCAGTATTTT
cdr3_aa: CASSWSGGGTDTQYF

j_call: TRBJ2-7
d_call: TRBD2
v_call: TRBV28
clone_size: .
cdr3_nt: TGTGCCAGCAGCCATTGGGCCCGGGGGGACCTAACCTACGAGCAGTACTTC
cdr3_aa: CASSHWARGDLTYEQYF

j_call: TRBJ2-7
d_call: .
v_call: TRBV20-1
clone_size: once
cdr3_nt: TGCAGTGCTAGAGATCGCAGCGGACATCCCTACGAGCAGTACTTC
cdr3_aa: CSARDRSGHPYEQYF

j_call: TRBJ1-4
d_call: .
v_call: TRBV30
clone_size: .
cdr3_nt: TGTGCCTGGAGTGGAGGGTTGGGTGAAAAACTGTTTTTT
cdr3_aa: CAWSGGLGEKLFF

j_call: TRBJ1-1
d_call: TRBD1
v_call: TRBV19
clone_size: few
cdr3_nt: TGTGCCAGTAGTAGGGACAGGGTGGCCACTGAAGCTTTCTTT
cdr3_aa: CASSRDRVATEAFF

j_call: TRBJ2-7
d_call: .
v_call: TRBV6-1
clone_size: .
cdr3_nt: TGTGCCAGCAGTGACCCCGGACAACTCCACGAGCAGTACTTC
cdr3_aa: CASSDPGQLHEQYF

j_call: TRBJ2-2
d_call: TRBD1
v_call: TRBV19
clone_size: .
cdr3_nt: TGTGCCAGTAGTATTTTTTTAATCGGGGACAGCGATAACACCGGGGAGCTGTTTTTT
cdr3_aa: CASSIFLIGDSDNTGELFF

j_call: TRBJ2-1
d_call: TRBD2
v_call: TRBV20-1
clone_size: few
cdr3_nt: TGCAGTGCTAGTCCGCTAGCGGGAGCCGAGTCTTACAATGAGCAGTTCTTC
cdr3_aa: CSASPLAGAESYNEQFF

j_call: TRBJ2-7
d_call: TRBD2
v_call: TRBV30
clone_size: few
cdr3_nt: TGTGCCTGGAGTCCGGTAGCGGGAGGAAGGTACGAGCAGTACTTC
cdr3_aa: CAWSPVAGGRYEQYF

j_call: TRBJ1-2
d_call: .
v_call: TRBV10-3
clone_size: large
cdr3_nt: TGTGCCATCAGTGATTCGGGGGCTTATGGCTACACCTTC
cdr3_aa: CAISDSGAYGYTF

j_call: TRBJ1-6
d_call: .
v_call: TRBV6-2/TRBV6-3
clone_size: large
cdr3_nt: TGTGCCACCCTTCCGGGACGTAATTCACCCCTCCACTTT
cdr3_aa: CATLPGRNSPLHF

j_call: TRBJ1-6
d_call: .
v_call: TRBV28
clone_size: few
cdr3_nt: TGTGCCAGCAGTTTTGAAAGGGCACCCCTCCACTTT
cdr3_aa: CASSFERAPLHF

j_call: TRBJ2-1
d_call: TRBD2
v_call: TRBV15
clone_size: .
cdr3_nt: TGTGCCACCAGCAGACCAGGAACTAGCGGGAGCCATGAGCAGTTCTTC
cdr3_aa: CATSRPGTSGSHEQFF

j_call: TRBJ2-7
d_call: TRBD1
v_call: TRBV5-1
clone_size: .
cdr3_nt: TGCGCCAGCAGCTTTGCCGGGACAGGGAGCTCCTACGAGCAGTACTTC
cdr3_aa: CASSFAGTGSSYEQYF

j_call: TRBJ1-1
d_call: .
v_call: TRBV30
clone_size: .
cdr3_nt: TGTGCCTGGAGTGTACTAGCGAACACTGAAGCTTTCTTT
cdr3_aa: CAWSVLANTEAFF

j_call: TRBJ2-3
d_call: TRBD2
v_call: TRBV20-1
clone_size: once
cdr3_nt: TGCAGTGCTAGGACGGTAGCGGGTGTTGTAGATACGCAGTATTTT
cdr3_aa: CSARTVAGVVDTQYF